This TCR beta chain is from a study of T cell responses to AZD1222 COVID-19 vaccine. V shed 6 bases and J shed 0 bases, with 7 bases lying between them. Germline loops: CDR1 MNHEY, CDR2 SVGAGI. This CDR3 comprises 13 residues. General study points: Increased Spike-specific TCR breadth and depth were observed after two AZD1222 doses. Nearly half of the spike-specific TCRs reportedly recognize variant regions that carry no mutations. Repertoire sampling occurred only after the peak T cell response. Clonal diversity may have been underestimated in mostly white British donors.

Regarding this clone: Its antigen is unidentified.

Sequencing was performed with immunoSEQ multiplex PCR; in TCRdb, only in-frame clones are kept and a portion is missing. The table records roughly 200,000 clones, around 93% of them present only once. The receptor was isolated from an adult who received the MenACWY meningococcal vaccine as a control. The sequenced sample was peripheral blood, obtained 28 days after the second dose of the MenACWY control vaccine. This rearrangement joins TRBV6-5 to TRBJ2-3; D is unclear. The CDR3 DNA reads TGTGCCAGCAGCACAACTAGCACAGATACGCAGTATTTT. Its translation is CASSTTSTDTQYF.